This T cell receptor (beta chain) was obtained from a study of blood T cell repertoires in COVID-19. Germline V gene lookup returns CDR1 MNHEY and CDR2 SVGAGI. This CDR3 spans 15 amino acids. V lost 2 bases to trimming and J lost 3 bases, with 13 bases between them. Participants came from fewer than 25 US areas, aged about 18 to 90 years. Original processing methods: Estimated nucleated cell counts came from reference gene primer amplification. Assay used: immunoSEQ multiplex PCR; TCRdb lists only in-frame clones, some missing. Clone size and the V and J calls come from that table; the DNA yielded D and trimming. The sample comprises about 230,000 clones, roughly nine tenths of which are singletons, and around 3.7% rests with the top ten.

What was sequenced was PBMCs or T cells enriched from blood (not recorded which). The chain joins TRBV6-5 to TRBJ1-1; D is perhaps TRBD1 (6 bases). The TCR originated in a woman aged 25-40 years with acute COVID-19. This CDR3 reads CASSYMRGRDTEAFF. CDR3 DNA: TGTGCCAGCAGTTACATGAGGGGGAGGGACACTGAAGCTTTCTTT.